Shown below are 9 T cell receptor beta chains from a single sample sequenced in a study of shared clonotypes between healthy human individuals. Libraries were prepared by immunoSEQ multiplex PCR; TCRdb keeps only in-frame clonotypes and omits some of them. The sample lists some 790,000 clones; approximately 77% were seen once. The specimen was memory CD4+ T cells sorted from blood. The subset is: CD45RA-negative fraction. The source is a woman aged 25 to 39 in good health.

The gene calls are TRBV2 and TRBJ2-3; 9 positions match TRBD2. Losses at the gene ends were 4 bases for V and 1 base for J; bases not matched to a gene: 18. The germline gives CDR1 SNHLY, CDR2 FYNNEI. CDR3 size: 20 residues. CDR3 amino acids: CASSASLLAGGRVRTDTQYF. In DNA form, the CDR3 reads TGTGCCAGCAGTGCGAGCCTACTAGCGGGCGGACGTGTACGCACAGATACGCAGTATTTT. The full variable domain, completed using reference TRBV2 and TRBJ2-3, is EPEVTQTPSHQVTQMGQEVILRCVPISNHLYFYWYRQILGQKVEFLVSFYNNEISEKSEIFDDQFSVERPDGSNFTLKIRSTKLEDSAMYFCASSASLLAGGRVRTDTQYFGPGTRLTVL.

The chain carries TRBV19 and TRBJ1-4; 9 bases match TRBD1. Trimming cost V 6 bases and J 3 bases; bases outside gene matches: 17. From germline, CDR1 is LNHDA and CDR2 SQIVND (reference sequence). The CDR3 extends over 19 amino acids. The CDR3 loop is CASSPGLGQGRFPNEKLFF. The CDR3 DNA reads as TGTGCCAGTAGCCCTGGCCTCGGACAGGGGAGATTTCCTAATGAAAAACTGTTTTTT.

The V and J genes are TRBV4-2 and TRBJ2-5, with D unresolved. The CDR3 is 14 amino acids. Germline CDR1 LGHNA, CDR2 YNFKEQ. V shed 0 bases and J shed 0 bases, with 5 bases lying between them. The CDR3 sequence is CASSQDRYQETQYF. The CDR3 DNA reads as TGTGCCAGCAGCCAAGACAGGTACCAAGAGACCCAGTACTTC.

In DNA, the CDR3 is TGTGCCAGCAGCCCTCTGCCCCTGGGGAACACCGGGGAGCTGTTTTTT. Encoded protein: CASSPLPLGNTGELFF. The J gene is TRBJ2-2, the V gene TRBV7-3; D not resolved. Trimming left V 5 bases short and J 1 base short, with 14 bases between. CDR1 is SGHTA and CDR2 is FQGTGA in the germline V gene. The CDR3 is 16 amino acids.

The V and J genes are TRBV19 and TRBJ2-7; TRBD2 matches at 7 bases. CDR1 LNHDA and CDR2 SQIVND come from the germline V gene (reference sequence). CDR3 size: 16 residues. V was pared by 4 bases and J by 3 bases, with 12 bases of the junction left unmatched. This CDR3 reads CASSTGYSRGVYEQYF. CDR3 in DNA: TGTGCCAGTAGTACGGGTTACAGCCGGGGGGTCTACGAGCAGTACTTC. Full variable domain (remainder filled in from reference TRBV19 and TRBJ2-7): DGGITQSPKYLFRKEGQNVTLSCEQNLNHDAMYWYRQDPGQGLRLIYYSQIVNDFQKGDIAEGYSVSREKKESFPLTVTSAQKNPTAFYLCASSTGYSRGVYEQYFGPGTRLTVT.

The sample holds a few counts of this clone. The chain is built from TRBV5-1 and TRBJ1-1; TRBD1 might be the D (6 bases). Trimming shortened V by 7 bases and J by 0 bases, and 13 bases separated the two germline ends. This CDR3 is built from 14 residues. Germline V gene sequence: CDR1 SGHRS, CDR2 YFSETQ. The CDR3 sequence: CASRGGGMNTEAFF. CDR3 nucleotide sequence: TGCGCCAGCCGAGGAGGGGGAATGAACACTGAAGCTTTCTTT.

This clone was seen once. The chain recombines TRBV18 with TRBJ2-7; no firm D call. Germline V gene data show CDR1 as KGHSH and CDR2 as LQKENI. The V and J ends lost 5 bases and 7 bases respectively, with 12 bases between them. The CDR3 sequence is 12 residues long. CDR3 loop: CASSAGFSEQYF. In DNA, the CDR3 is TGTGCCAGCTCAGCAGGTTTTAGTGAGCAGTACTTC.

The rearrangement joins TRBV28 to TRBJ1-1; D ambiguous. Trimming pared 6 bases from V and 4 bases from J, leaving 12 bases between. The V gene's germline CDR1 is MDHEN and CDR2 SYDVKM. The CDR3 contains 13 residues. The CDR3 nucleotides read TGTGCCAGCAGCTACGGACGGGTCACTGAAGCTTTCTTT. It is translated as CASSYGRVTEAFF.

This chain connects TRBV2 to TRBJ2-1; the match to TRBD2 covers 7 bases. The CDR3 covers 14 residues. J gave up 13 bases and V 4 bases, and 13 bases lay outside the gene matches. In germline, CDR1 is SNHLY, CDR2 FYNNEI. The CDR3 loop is CASSAVAGVYYQFF. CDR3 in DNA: TGTGCCAGCAGTGCAGTTGCGGGAGTCTACTATCAGTTCTTC.